These 13 T cell receptor beta chains were all obtained from the same sample, sequenced in a study of blood T cell repertoires in COVID-19. Profiling relied on immunoSEQ multiplex PCR, and the TCRdb table lists in-frame clones only, not all of them. Of 150,000 to 200,000 clones in the sample, around 80% were seen once. What was sequenced was peripheral blood. Receptor source: a man aged 60-69 years with acute or convalescent COVID-19.

J is TRBJ2-7 and V is TRBV6-2 or TRBV6-3; D may be TRBD1 (6 bases). V shed 4 bases and J shed 3 bases, with 19 bases lying between them. Per the germline V gene, CDR1 is MNHEY and CDR2 is SVGEGT. The CDR3 has 16 residues. The CDR3: CASSSRDTGRDYEQYF. DNA of the CDR3: TGTGCCAGCAGTTCCCGGGACACCGGACGGGACTACGAGCAGTACTTC.

J is TRBJ1-4 and V is TRBV19; D remains unclear. The CDR3 spans 12 residues. The V gene lost 3 bases and the J gene lost 6 bases, with 5 bases spanning the gap. The germline CDR1 and CDR2 sequences are LNHDA and SQIVND (reference sequence). The CDR3 DNA follows: TGTGCCAGTAGTATTCCAGATGAAAAACTGTTTTTT. It is translated as CASSIPDEKLFF.

The chain couples TRBV27 to TRBJ2-5; D perhaps matches TRBD1 (5 bases). Germline V gene lookup returns CDR1 MNHEY and CDR2 SMNVEV (reference sequence). Trimming took off 5 bases at V and 4 bases at J, with 11 bases between the two ends. This CDR3 is 13 amino acids long. The CDR3 loop is CASSPRQRETQYF. The CDR3, as DNA: TGTGCCAGCAGTCCTAGACAGCGAGAGACCCAGTACTTC.

The sample holds a few counts of this clone. The rearrangement joins TRBV2 to TRBJ1-3, with D unresolved. Trimming took 8 bases from V and 12 from J, leaving 20 bases between them. CDR3 length equals 13 residues. Germline V gene sequence: CDR1 SNHLY, CDR2 FYNNEI. CDR3 amino acids: CASAQTFGTDIYF. DNA of the CDR3: TGTGCCAGCGCACAGACCTTCGGAACGGACATATATTTT.

Ten or more counts support this clone. The chain couples TRBV2 to TRBJ1-5, with 7 bases identical to TRBD1. This CDR3 contains 16 residues. The germline CDR1 and CDR2 sequences are SNHLY and FYNNEI. V dropped 6 bases and J dropped 2; count of bases not matched to a gene: 10. The CDR3 coding sequence is TGTGCCAGCAGGGATCACAGGGGCAAGGGCAATCAGCCCCAGCATTTT. Translation: CASRDHRGKGNQPQHF. Full variable domain (rest looked up from reference TRBV2 and TRBJ1-5): EPEVTQTPSHQVTQMGQEVILRCVPISNHLYFYWYRQILGQKVEFLVSFYNNEISEKSEIFDDQFSVERPDGSNFTLKIRSTKLEDSAMYFCASRDHRGKGNQPQHFGDGTRLSIL.

In nucleotides, the CDR3 is TGTGCCACCCGAAGCCTTAGCGGGAGAAACAACACCGGGGAGCTGTTTTTT. This codes for CATRSLSGRNNTGELFF. The gene calls are TRBV15 and TRBJ2-2; 9 nucleotides align to TRBD2. The germline gives CDR1 LNHNV, CDR2 YYDKDF (reference sequence). The CDR3 has 17 amino acids. The trim removed 8 bases at V and 2 bases at J, leaving 12 bases unmatched. The whole variable domain, filled in from reference TRBV15 and TRBJ2-2, reads DAMVIQNPRYQVTQFGKPVTLSCSQTLNHNVMYWYQQKSSQAPKLLFHYYDKDFNNEADTPDNFQSRRPNTSFCFLDIRSPGLGDTAMYLCATRSLSGRNNTGELFFGEGSRLTVL.

Here the CDR3 reads CASSASRFGARGGQPQHF. Here the CDR3 DNA reads TGTGCCAGCAGTGCATCCCGATTTGGGGCCCGGGGGGGTCAGCCCCAGCATTTT. The rearrangement uses TRBV6-1 and TRBJ1-5; D perhaps matches TRBD1 (5 bases). Germline values: CDR1 MNHNS, CDR2 SASEGT. This CDR3 has 18 amino acids. Between the trimmed V and J ends, which lost 4 bases and 6 bases, there was a span of 25 bases.

The chain has TRBV24-1 and TRBJ2-5; D remains ambiguous. CDR3 length: 15 amino acids. Germline V gives CDR1 KGHDR, CDR2 SFDVKD. Trimming pared 1 base from V and 1 base from J, leaving 9 bases between. CDR3 sequence: CATSDFFYGQETQYF. CDR3 sequence (DNA): TGTGCCACCAGTGATTTTTTTTACGGCCAAGAGACCCAGTACTTC.

This clone appeared a few times. V gene TRBV11-2 combines with J gene TRBJ1-1; TRBD1 agrees at 9 bases. The ends lost 4 bases at V and 3 bases at J; junction bases unmatched: 12. Germline-derived CDR1 and CDR2 are SGHAT and FQNNGV. This CDR3 has 17 residues. This CDR3 reads CASSSRQGVGRHTEAFF. CDR3 in DNA: TGTGCCAGCAGCTCGAGACAGGGGGTCGGAAGGCACACTGAAGCTTTCTTT.

The chain links TRBV5-7 to TRBJ2-1; 7 bases match TRBD1. TRBV5-7 qualifies as an ORF whose function is uncertain. V trimming: 1 base; J trimming: 4 bases; junction bases outside the gene matches: 14. The CDR3 covers 18 residues. CDR3 amino acids: CASSLRFRSRGCYNEQFF. In nucleotides, the CDR3 is TGTGCCAGCAGCTTGAGATTTCGGAGCAGGGGGTGTTACAATGAGCAGTTCTTC.

The sample holds a few counts of this clone. This chain links TRBV4-1 with TRBJ1-1; 8 bases match TRBD1. V dropped 4 bases and J dropped 7; count of bases not matched to a gene: 20. Germline lookup yields CDR1 MGHRA and CDR2 YSYEKL. This CDR3 spans 18 amino acids. The CDR3 protein is CASSPPTGGPNLGGEAFF. CDR3 bases: TGCGCCAGCAGCCCTCCTACAGGGGGGCCCAATCTTGGGGGTGAAGCTTTCTTT.

The rearrangement uses TRBV6-2 or TRBV6-3 and TRBJ1-1, with D tentatively TRBD1 (6 bases). Germline CDR1 reads MNHEY; CDR2 reads SVGEGT. V dropped 2 bases and J dropped 6 bases, with 19 bases sitting between them. The CDR3 totals 16 residues. Written as DNA, the CDR3 is TGTGCCAGCAGTTACCGCGAGCAGGGGTCGGCTGCTGAAGCTTTCTTT. This codes for CASSYREQGSAAEAFF.

V is TRBV7-3 and J is TRBJ2-3, with 9 bases aligning to TRBD2. This CDR3 region has 16 residues. V was pared by 3 bases and J by 1 base, with 5 bases of the junction left unmatched. Looked up from germline, CDR1 is SGHTA and CDR2 is FQGTGA. This CDR3 reads CASSLGAGGGTDTQYF. CDR3 coding DNA: TGTGCCAGCAGCTTGGGAGCGGGGGGAGGCACAGATACGCAGTATTTT.